This TCR beta chain was recorded in a study of T cell repertoires in cytomegalovirus infection. Whole-study context: It was the public TCR beta signatures that indicated both CMV infection and matching HLA type.

TCRdb used MiXCR to reprocess the reads, holding one entry per CDR3 protein. Of a few hundred thousand distinct CDR3 sequences in the sample, around 8.7% were seen once. Study-wide results and limits: People with CMV and the relevant HLA were identified by cumulative public TCR beta family frequency. CMV-specific HLA-C-restricted TCR beta clonotypes dominated the ex vivo response.

This clonotype was counted many times. Its antigen is as yet unknown. This CDR3 spans 14 amino acids. CDR1 is SGHTA and CDR2 is FQGNSA in the germline V gene. V dropped 0 bases and J dropped 3 bases, with 8 bases sitting between them. The source is a human donor in good health (CMV status not recorded). Some clones in this sample may be carry-over from other donors' samples. Sequencing was done on a sample of PBMCs. This chain joins TRBV7-2 and TRBJ1-1; D unresolved. CDR3 protein: CASSLAFADTEAFF. The CDR3 DNA reads as TGTGCCAGCAGCTTAGCCTTTGCGGACACTGAAGCTTTCTTT.